The sequence of this T cell receptor beta chain was determined in a study of blood T cell repertoires in COVID-19. About the research overall: Samples of COVID-19 (acute and convalescent) were obtained from the United States, Italy and Spain.

Individuals aged roughly 18 to 95 years were recruited from about two dozen US areas. Participants reported their clinical history, and cohort assignment relied on those reports. Germline CDR1 LGHDT, CDR2 YNNKEL (reference sequence). This CDR3 region has 16 residues. V was pared by 4 bases and J by 4 bases, with 3 bases of the junction left unmatched. Authors' data handling: Estimation of nucleated cell counts relied on the amplification of reference gene primers. Here immunoSEQ multiplex PCR was the method, and the copy in TCRdb shows in-frame clones only, minus some. That table gives V, J and clone size, and the DNA gave D and trimming. Of a few hundred thousand clones in the sample, around 88% were seen once.

The sequenced sample consisted of PBMCs or T cells enriched from blood (not recorded which). J is TRBJ2-2 and V is TRBV3-1 (or the pseudogene TRBV3-2); 13 bases are a match to TRBD2. This clonotype originated in a woman aged 40-49 years with acute COVID-19. This CDR3 is CASSLGTSGITGELFF. Written as DNA, the CDR3 is TGTGCCAGCAGCCTAGGGACTAGCGGGATCACCGGGGAGCTGTTTTTT.